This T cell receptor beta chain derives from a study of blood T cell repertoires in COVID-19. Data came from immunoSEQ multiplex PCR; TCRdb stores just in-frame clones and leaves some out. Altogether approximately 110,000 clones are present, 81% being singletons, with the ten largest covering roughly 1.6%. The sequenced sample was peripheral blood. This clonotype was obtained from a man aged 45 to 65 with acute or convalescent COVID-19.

The CDR3, as DNA: TGTGCCAGCAGTGATGTAACAGGGTATAGCAATCAGCCCCAGCATTTT. Amino acids: CASSDVTGYSNQPQHF. The V and J genes are TRBV6-4 and TRBJ1-5, with a weak D call TRBD1 (6 bases). V lost 3 bases, J lost 0 bases, and 12 bases lay in between. CDR3 length: 16 amino acids. Germline values: CDR1 MRHNA, CDR2 SNTAGT.